One sample yielded the 9 T cell receptor beta chains listed below, sequenced in a study of T cells expressing NK-cell markers. TCRdb re-called the 5' RACE reads; every CDR3 protein appears as one record, without DNA. The sample's table shows 550,000 to 600,000 distinct CDR3 sequences. Sequenced: blood T cells: a sorted CD56 or NKG2C T cell subset, CD4+ or CD8+ T cells, or bulk PBMC T cells (not recorded which). These receptor sequences come from a young man in good health.

CDR3 residues: CASASSSYNEQFF. J is TRBJ2-1 and V is TRBV7-9. Germline V gene sequence: CDR1 SEHNR, CDR2 FQNEAQ (reference sequence). This CDR3 is built from 13 residues.

This chain uses TRBV12-3 or TRBV12-4 with TRBJ2-4; TCRdb returns TRBD2, unconfirmable since there is no DNA. The CDR3 covers 19 residues. This CDR3 is CASSLVGRGLAGGQNIQYF.

This sequence joins TRBV20-1 and TRBJ2-3; lacking DNA, the TRBD1 call made by TCRdb goes unchecked. The germline V gene has CDR1 DFQATT and CDR2 SNEGSKA (reference sequence). CDR3 length: 15 residues. CDR3 in amino acids: CSARGTGRGTDTQYF.

The chain employs TRBV10-2 and TRBJ1-2; the D call from TCRdb, TRBD1, cannot be confirmed without DNA. The germline CDR1 and CDR2 sequences are WSHSY and SAAADI. This CDR3 has 13 amino acids. The CDR3 spells CASSPPDSYGYTF.

The chain joins TRBV28 to TRBJ2-7. The CDR3 contains 15 residues. Germline CDR1 is MDHEN and CDR2 is SYDVKM. The CDR3 protein is CASSFQAQVLRKQYF.

V usage is TRBV12-3 or TRBV12-4 and J usage is TRBJ2-3. The CDR3 is 13 residues long. CDR3 sequence: CAASGTSTDTQYF.

The J gene is TRBJ1-2, the V gene TRBV20-1. This CDR3 has 12 residues. CDR1 is DFQATT, CDR2 SNEGSKA, per germline (reference sequence). The CDR3 is CSAHGLGDGYTF.

The chain has TRBV9 and TRBJ1-6. The germline CDR1 and CDR2 sequences are SGDLS and YYNGEE. CDR3 length: 14 amino acids. CDR3 region: CASALPGYNSPLHF.

This chain links TRBV9 with TRBJ2-2. Germline-derived CDR1 and CDR2 are SGDLS and YYNGEE. CDR3 length: 14 residues. The CDR3 is CASSVGHNTGELFF. The full variable domain, rest sourced from reference TRBV9 and TRBJ2-2, is DSGVTQTPKHLITATGQRVTLRCSPRSGDLSVYWYQQSLDQGLQFLIQYYNGEERAKGNILERFSAQQFPDLHSELNLSSLELGDSALYFCASSVGHNTGELFFGEGSRLTVL.